This TCR beta chain comes out of a study of cytomegalovirus exposure and HLA in healthy donors. General study findings and limits: Sequences of the TCR beta chain were said to predict the HLA-A and HLA-B alleles of most subjects accurately. Cytomegalovirus status was reportedly diagnosed by the classifier with high specificity and sensitivity. The sole available immune exposure information was CMV serostatus.

Turning to this clone: Its antigen is as yet unknown.

Unmatched junction bases numbered 5, after V lost 2 bases and J lost 4 bases. Germline values: CDR1 LGHNA, CDR2 YNFKEQ. The length of the CDR3 is 15 residues. Donors consisted of healthy bone marrow donors. PCR employed 60 Vbeta and 13 Jbeta primers. TCRdb's copy holds only in-frame clones and misses some; the assay was immunoSEQ multiplex PCR. The sample lists around 180,000 clones, 70% to 80% occurring once. Sequenced material: PBMCs. The rearrangement links TRBV4-2 to TRBJ1-5; TRBD1 matches 7 bases. The sequence derives from a man in his sixties in good health and CMV-seronegative. CDR3 sequence reads: CASSQLQGPNQPQHF. For the CDR3, the DNA is TGTGCCAGCAGCCAACTACAGGGGCCTAATCAGCCCCAGCATTTT.